The 18 T cell receptor beta chains listed next were all sequenced from one sample in a study of CXCR3-negative and CXCR3-positive naive CD8 T cells. Points from the study as a whole: Naive cells with CXCR3 showed TRB CDR3s that were more hydrophobic than those in CXCR3-negative naive cells.

For these TCRs, the target antigens are not known. The TRB libraries of cDNA were built by UMI-labeled 5' RACE. TCRdb processed the 5' RACE reads again and assigns one entry to each CDR3 protein, with no DNA. This repertoire includes more than 80,000 distinct CDR3 sequences. The sequenced sample consisted of naive CXCR3+ CD8+ T cells from blood. Subset: CD45RO-CCR7+CD27+CD95- naive CD8+ T cells expressing CXCR3 (TNR3+). The receptors shown here come from a human donor in good health. Some clones in this sample may be carry-over from other donors' samples.

The chain has TRBV23-1 and TRBJ2-1; the D call of TRBD2 rests on TCRdb alone, since no DNA is present to check it. TRBV23-1 is known as an ORF, though its function is uncertain. This CDR3 spans 20 amino acids. CDR3 sequence reads: CASSQGEAPETSGRGDEQFF.

The chain couples TRBV7-9 to TRBJ2-3; the D gene TCRdb calls, TRBD1, cannot be checked with no DNA. Germline CDR1 and CDR2: SEHNR and FQNEAQ (reference sequence). This CDR3 comprises 16 residues. CDR3 loop: CASSPPGQGDTDTQYF.

The chain is built from TRBV6-4 and TRBJ2-1; TCRdb calls TRBD2, which cannot be checked without DNA. This CDR3 is 16 amino acids long. The germline gives CDR1 MRHNA, CDR2 SNTAGT. The CDR3 spells CASSDSPSGGYNEQFF.

The chain uses TRBV6-5 and TRBJ1-1. The CDR3 length is 14 residues. CDR1 and CDR2 from the germline V gene are MNHEY and SVGAGI. CDR3: CASSYSTVNTEAFF.

The chain joins TRBV7-8 to TRBJ2-1; TCRdb's D gene call, TRBD2, goes unchecked for lack of DNA. The CDR3 runs to 13 residues. CDR1 is SGHVS and CDR2 is FQNEAQ in the germline V gene. The CDR3 reads CASSTRPGLVEFF.

V usage is TRBV6-2 or TRBV6-3 and J usage is TRBJ2-1; the D gene TCRdb calls, TRBD2, cannot be checked with no DNA. CDR1 MNHEY and CDR2 SVGEGT come from the germline V gene. The CDR3 extends over 15 amino acids. The CDR3 region is CASSYSSGRYNEQFF.

The chain recombines TRBV28 with TRBJ2-5. Germline assignment: CDR1 MDHEN and CDR2 SYDVKM. This CDR3 has 14 amino acids. Here the CDR3 reads CASSFAGNQETQYF. Full variable domain (rest looked up from reference TRBV28 and TRBJ2-5): DVKVTQSSRYLVKRTGEKVFLECVQDMDHENMFWYRQDPGLGLRLIYFSYDVKMKEKGDIPEGYSVSREKKERFSLILESASTNQTSMYLCASSFAGNQETQYFGPGTRLLVL.

The chain uses TRBV15 and TRBJ1-4; no DNA is available, so the TRBD1 call from TCRdb remains unchecked. The germline V gene encodes CDR1 LNHNV and CDR2 YYDKDF (reference sequence). The CDR3 consists of 12 residues. CDR3 sequence reads: CATSIGGYEVFF.

V gene TRBV6-4 combines with J gene TRBJ1-1; no DNA is available, so the TRBD1 call from TCRdb remains unchecked. The CDR3 loop spans 15 amino acids. Germline CDR1 and CDR2: MRHNA and SNTAGT. CDR3 region: CASSDRAGENTEAFF.

This sequence joins TRBV11-2 and TRBJ2-5; TCRdb proposes TRBD1, but this gene call is untestable without DNA. Germline-derived CDR1 and CDR2 are SGHAT and FQNNGV. The CDR3 is 16 residues long. This CDR3 reads CASSPPLKSGQETQYF.

The chain has TRBV9 and TRBJ2-7; the TRBD1 assignment by TCRdb is unverifiable without DNA. The V gene's germline CDR1 is SGDLS and CDR2 YYNGEE. CDR3 size: 14 residues. CDR3 region: CASSSGTGSLEQYF. Drawing the rest from reference TRBV9 and TRBJ2-7, the complete variable domain is DSGVTQTPKHLITATGQRVTLRCSPRSGDLSVYWYQQSLDQGLQFLIQYYNGEERAKGNILERFSAQQFPDLHSELNLSSLELGDSALYFCASSSGTGSLEQYFGPGTRLTVT.

J is TRBJ2-1 and V is TRBV7-6; the TCRdb call, TRBD2, lacks DNA for checking. Per the germline V gene, CDR1 is SGHVS and CDR2 is FNYEAQ. The CDR3 loop spans 16 amino acids. The CDR3 here is CASSSSSGVSYNEQFF.

This chain links TRBV5-4 with TRBJ2-1; the TCRdb call, TRBD1, lacks DNA for checking. There are 14 residues in the CDR3. CDR1 and CDR2 from the germline V gene are SGHNT and YYREEE (reference sequence). CDR3 amino acids: CASAPGQGYNEQFF. Filled out from reference TRBV5-4 and TRBJ2-1, the complete variable domain reads ETGVTQSPTHLIKTRGQQVTLRCSSQSGHNTVSWYQQALGQGPQFIFQYYREEENGRGNFPPRFSGLQFPNYSSELNVNALELDDSALYLCASAPGQGYNEQFFGPGTRLTVL.

The rearrangement joins TRBV30 to TRBJ1-4. CDR1 and CDR2 (germline): GTSNPN, SVGIG (reference sequence). CDR3 length equals 14 residues. The CDR3: CAWERRSTNEKLFF.

The V call is TRBV7-8, the J call TRBJ1-1; TCRdb indicates TRBD1, and absent DNA this call remains unverified. Per the germline V gene, CDR1 is SGHVS and CDR2 is FQNEAQ. The CDR3 loop spans 15 amino acids. This CDR3 reads CASSSRGPGATEAFF.

The V gene is TRBV7-7, the J gene TRBJ2-5; TCRdb reports TRBD2, a call that lacks DNA to check it against. The CDR3 has 16 amino acids. Per the germline V gene, CDR1 is SSHAT and CDR2 is FNYEAQ (reference sequence). CDR3 region: CASSLLTRGGEETQYF.

This chain joins TRBV27 and TRBJ1-5; TCRdb proposes TRBD1, but this gene call is untestable without DNA. The CDR3 contains 14 residues. CDR1 is MNHEY, CDR2 SMNVEV, per germline (reference sequence). The chain's CDR3 is CASSLNRVYQPQHF.

The chain carries TRBV27 and TRBJ2-7; the TRBD2 assignment by TCRdb is unverifiable without DNA. In germline, CDR1 is MNHEY, CDR2 SMNVEV (reference sequence). The CDR3 is 16 amino acids. Here the CDR3 reads CASSLSGLAGSYEQYF.